This TCR beta chain was captured in a study of shared clonotypes between healthy human individuals. Study-level findings and limits: Memory subsets generally showed lower estimated richness than naive subsets. Inspection by rarefaction showed sorted-subset sequencing to be incomplete despite large depth. Few donors limited the genetic and exposure-history diversity represented.

The CDR3 spans 13 residues. CDR1 is SNHLY, CDR2 FYNNEI, per germline. Deletions cut 3 bases from V and 2 bases from J, with 7 bases between. This clone was seen only once. The antigen is unknown. TCRdb's table, derived via immunoSEQ multiplex PCR, lists solely in-frame clones and lacks some. This table holds 2 million or so clones, roughly 94% found once. The naive CD8 fraction comprised CD45RO-negative cells positively selected for CCR7 and excluded terminally differentiated effector memory CD45RA+ cells. The TCR sequence derives from a man younger than 35 in good health. The sequenced sample was naive CD8+ T cells sorted from blood. This chain joins TRBV2 and TRBJ2-5; no reliable D call. As DNA, the CDR3 is TGTGCCAGCAGTGATACTTGGCAAGAGACCCAGTACTTC. Protein sequence: CASSDTWQETQYF.